This T cell receptor beta chain emerged from a study of blood T cell repertoires in COVID-19. This CDR3 contains 15 residues. The germline V gene has CDR1 SEHNR and CDR2 FQNEAQ (reference sequence). Trimming removed 5 bases from V and 5 bases from J, with 17 bases in between. TCRdb's table, derived via immunoSEQ multiplex PCR, lists solely in-frame clones and lacks some. The profile covers 200,000 to 250,000 clones, with 82% appearing a single time and approximately 4% taken by the ten largest. The chain joins TRBV7-9 to TRBJ2-3; perhaps TRBD1 as D (6 bases). The receptor comes from a woman of 80 years or more with acute or convalescent COVID-19. The sequencing sample was made of peripheral blood. CDR3 nucleotides: TGTGCCAGCAGCCTCGGACAGAATCGTGGAGATACGCAGTATTTT. It codes for CASSLGQNRGDTQYF. Full variable domain (remainder filled in from reference TRBV7-9 and TRBJ2-3): DTGVSQNPRHKITKRGQNVTFRCDPISEHNRLYWYRQTLGQGPEFLTYFQNEAQLEKSRLLSDRFSAERPKGSFSTLEIQRTEQGDSAMYLCASSLGQNRGDTQYFGPGTRLTVL.